This TCR beta chain was documented in a study of human T cells and chemical hapten exposure. About the study: Sensitization used 2% DPC on about 2 cm by about 2 cm upper inner arm skin.

One entry per CDR3 protein results from TCRdb running MiXCR on the RACE reads. The sample yields about 350,000 distinct CDR3 sequences, about 6% seen once. As to time point: patch test 2, 6 weeks after DPC sensitization. Treatment indicated: therapeutic diphenylcyclopropenone sensitization with weekly scalp DPC. Researchers extracted total RNA from unfractionated whole blood. Germline CDR1 is KGHSH and CDR2 is LQKENI. This CDR3 is 14 amino acids long. Trimming removed 0 bases from V and 3 bases from J, with 7 bases in between. This clonotype was found once. The receptor's source is a woman aged 18-29 years with alopecia areata. Some clones in this sample may be carry-over from other donors' samples. Sequences were derived from whole blood, sampled in connection with sensitization to the hapten diphenylcyclopropenone (DPC). The chain carries TRBV18 and TRBJ2-3, with D unresolved. The chain's CDR3 is CASSPPLQTDTQYF. The CDR3 DNA reads as TGTGCCAGCTCACCACCGCTTCAAACAGATACGCAGTATTTT. Full variable domain (remainder filled in from reference TRBV18 and TRBJ2-3): NAGVMQNPRHLVRRRGQEARLRCSPMKGHSHVYWYRQLPEEGLKFMVYLQKENIIDESGMPKERFSAEFPKEGPSILRIQQVVRGDSAAYFCASSPPLQTDTQYFGPGTRLTVL.